The 22 T cell receptor beta chains in this list originate from one sample, sequenced in a study of blood T cells in healthy people across ages. With a J-beta primer mix and a sample-barcoded 5' primer, a second PCR ran 7 to 11 cycles. TCRdb itself ran the 5' RACE reads through MiXCR, one entry per CDR3 protein. The profile covers some 1,000,000 distinct CDR3 sequences, with under 30% appearing a single time and 0.75% taken by the ten largest. These data were also reused for a study on T cells of mothers and their children.

The sequencing input was blood. These receptors were obtained from a girl aged 2 to 9 in good health.

This clonotype appeared a few times. Relative to the germline gene, one junction end is altered; a read error may explain this. J is TRBJ2-7 and V is TRBV6-4, with D possibly being TRBD1 (6 bases). The germline gives CDR1 MRHNA, CDR2 SNTAGT. The CDR3 length is 17 residues. CDR3 sequence reads: CASSDSRRQAICYKQYF. CDR3 in DNA: TGTGCCAGCAGTGACTCGAGGAGACAGGCCATCTGCTACAAGCAGTACTTC.

This clonotype was detected only a few times. The chain combines TRBV28 with TRBJ2-1; perhaps TRBD2 as D (5 bases). The ends were cut back, 3 bases at V and 2 bases at J, with 11 bases in the middle. The germline CDR1 and CDR2 sequences are MDHEN and SYDVKM. This CDR3 has 15 residues. The CDR3 loop reads CASSFGAATYNEQFF. The CDR3, as DNA: TGTGCCAGCAGTTTCGGAGCGGCCACCTACAATGAGCAGTTCTTC.

The chain's CDR3 is CAISRGPGYNEQFF. The CDR3 DNA reads TGTGCCATCAGCCGGGGCCCCGGCTACAATGAGCAGTTCTTC. V usage is TRBV10-3 and J usage is TRBJ2-1, with D perhaps matching TRBD1 or TRBD2 (5 bases each). The CDR3 sequence is 14 residues long. Trimming stripped 6 bases from V and 3 bases from J, with 12 bases between. Per germline, CDR1 ENHRY and CDR2 SYGVKD.

This clonotype has more than one count but fewer than ten. The chain has TRBV12-3 or TRBV12-4 and TRBJ2-7; 7 nucleotides line up with TRBD2. The CDR3 has 15 residues. The V segment lost 5 bases and the J segment 3 bases; nucleotides outside the gene matches: 10. CDR3 coding DNA: TGTGCCAGCAGTCCCGGGGCTAGCGGTTACTACGAGCAGTACTTC. Amino acid sequence: CASSPGASGYYEQYF.

The chain recombines TRBV5-1 with TRBJ1-2; D call uncertain. With 5 bases removed from V and 6 bases from J, the gap between germline ends came to 14 bases. CDR1 is SGHRS, CDR2 YFSETQ, per germline. CDR3 length equals 13 residues. The CDR3 coding sequence is TGCGCCAGCAGTGTGCGGGGAGCCGATGGCTACACCTTC. Protein sequence: CASSVRGADGYTF.

This chain's CDR3 is CASSVTTLDTQYF. CDR3 bases: TGTGCCAGTAGTGTCACGACTTTAGATACGCAGTATTTT. The V call is TRBV19, the J call TRBJ2-3, with D unresolved. Per germline, CDR1 LNHDA and CDR2 SQIVND (reference sequence). The CDR3 runs 13 residues. V lost 5 bases to trimming and J lost 5 bases, with 11 bases between them.

This sequence joins TRBV6-2 or TRBV6-3 and TRBJ1-4, with a weak D call TRBD1 (6 bases). Deletions cut 7 bases from V and 7 bases from J, with 22 bases between. Per germline, CDR1 MNHEY and CDR2 SVGEGT. CDR3 size: 16 residues. CDR3 region: CASTEEQRGFREKLFF. In nucleotides, the CDR3 is TGTGCCAGCACCGAAGAACAAAGGGGGTTTCGTGAAAAACTGTTTTTT.

The rearrangement links TRBV5-5 to TRBJ2-7, with D perhaps TRBD1 (6 bases). CDR3 size: 15 residues. V lost 1 base and J 2 bases, leaving 13 bases between the germline ends. Germline values: CDR1 SGHKS, CDR2 YYEKEE (reference sequence). The CDR3 reads CASSLLGGETYEQYF. In DNA form, the CDR3 reads TGTGCCAGCAGCTTGTTAGGGGGTGAAACCTACGAGCAGTACTTC. The whole variable domain, filled in from reference TRBV5-5 and TRBJ2-7, reads DAGVTQSPTHLIKTRGQQVTLRCSPISGHKSVSWYQQVLGQGPQFIFQYYEKEERGRGNFPDRFSARQFPNYSSELNVNALLLGDSALYLCASSLLGGETYEQYFGPGTRLTVT.

This clonotype was recorded a few times. The CDR3 spells CASSGRAGAHLEQYF. Here the CDR3 DNA reads TGCGCCAGCAGCGGAAGGGCGGGAGCCCATCTCGAGCAGTACTTC. The chain carries TRBV5-1 and TRBJ2-5; 7 positions agree with TRBD2. The better agreement between TRBJ2-7 and the DNA end casts doubt on the J call. This CDR3 is built from 15 residues. CDR1 SGHRS and CDR2 YFSETQ come from the germline V gene.

This clonotype was found a few times. This chain links TRBV7-3 with TRBJ2-1, with D perhaps assigned TRBD1 or TRBD2 (5 bases each). Trimming left V 5 bases short and J 4 bases short, with 18 bases between. Germline values: CDR1 SGHTA, CDR2 FQGTGA. The CDR3 sequence is 16 residues long. The CDR3 region has the DNA TGTGCCAGCAGCGCGCCTAGCCGGACACCTTACAATGAGCAGTTCTTC. Translated, it gives CASSAPSRTPYNEQFF.

With respect to this clonotype: Compared with germline, one end of the junction differs, possibly owing to a read error. The rearrangement links TRBV12-3 or TRBV12-4 to TRBJ1-2; D is ambiguous. The CDR3 sequence is 12 residues long. In DNA, the CDR3 is TGTGCCAACAGTTTAAACCGAGATGGCTACACCTTC. Translation gives CANSLNRDGYTF.

This clonotype was counted a few times. V usage is TRBV3-1 and J usage is TRBJ2-3, with D possibly matching TRBD2 (5 bases). Germline values: CDR1 LGHDT, CDR2 YNNKEL (reference sequence). The ends were cut back, 4 bases at V and 2 bases at J, with 16 bases in the middle. The CDR3 spans 16 residues. The CDR3 DNA sequence: TGTGCCAGCAGCCGTTCGACTAACCCTGACACAGATACGCAGTATTTT. It encodes CASSRSTNPDTDTQYF.

In its sample, this clonotype was seen a few times. V is TRBV3-1 and J is TRBJ1-5, with D possibly TRBD1 on 5 matching bases. This CDR3 has 13 residues. The V gene lost 4 bases and the J gene lost 4 bases, with 8 bases spanning the gap. Germline V lookup: CDR1 LGHDT, CDR2 YNNKEL (reference sequence). The CDR3 spells CASSPRQNQPQHF. CDR3 in DNA: TGTGCCAGCAGCCCCCGACAGAATCAGCCCCAGCATTTT.

This clonotype was observed a handful of times. This sequence joins TRBV10-3 and TRBJ2-7; D unclear. CDR1 is ENHRY, CDR2 SYGVKD, per germline. CDR3 length: 14 residues. Trimming cost V 6 bases and J 2 bases, with 14 bases left between them. For the CDR3, the DNA is TGTGCCATCAGGGTAACGACTGGGACCTACGAGCAGTACTTC. This gives the protein CAIRVTTGTYEQYF.

The chain combines TRBV13 with TRBJ2-2, with D possibly matching TRBD2 (5 bases). This CDR3 contains 14 residues. The V end lost 4 bases, the J end lost 4 bases, and 10 bases lay between the germline ends. Germline V lookup: CDR1 PRHDT, CDR2 FYEKMQ (reference sequence). The DNA of the CDR3 is TGTGCCAGCAGCTCCGGACTGTTCACCGGGGAGCTGTTTTTT. This sequence encodes CASSSGLFTGELFF.

In this sample, this clonotype turned up a few times. The rearrangement links TRBV10-3 to TRBJ2-7; D not certain. Trimming stripped 8 bases from V and 0 bases from J, with 14 bases between. CDR1 ENHRY and CDR2 SYGVKD come from the germline V gene. The CDR3 contains 14 residues. The CDR3 region is CAISGTQSSYEQYF. DNA for the CDR3: TGTGCCATCTCTGGAACACAGAGCTCCTACGAGCAGTACTTC.

This chain joins TRBV12-3 or TRBV12-4 and TRBJ2-5; D not resolved. Trimming cost V 5 bases and J 5 bases, with 15 bases left between them. The CDR3 covers 14 residues. The DNA for the CDR3 is TGTGCCAGCAGTCCACGGACGCACATGGAGACCCAGTACTTC. Its translation: CASSPRTHMETQYF.

V usage is TRBV12-3 or TRBV12-4 and J usage is TRBJ2-1; possible D gene TRBD1, 6 bases. Between the trimmed V and J ends, which lost 6 bases and 2 bases, there was a span of 14 bases. The CDR3 extends over 15 amino acids. The CDR3 sequence: CASRRQVTTYNEQFF. The CDR3 DNA sequence: TGTGCCAGCAGACGACAGGTCACAACCTACAATGAGCAGTTCTTC.

This clonotype has only a few counts. The gene calls are TRBV25-1 and TRBJ1-1; TRBD1 might be the D (6 bases). The CDR3 covers 11 residues. Germline CDR1 and CDR2: MGHDK and SYGVNS. The V gene lost 7 bases and the J gene lost 8 bases, with 11 bases spanning the gap. The CDR3 is CASIRGAEAFF. In DNA, the CDR3 is TGTGCCAGCATTCGGGGGGCAGAAGCTTTCTTT.

The chain has TRBV11-2 and TRBJ2-5; D tentatively fits TRBD1 or TRBD2 (7 bases each). Between the trimmed V and J ends, which lost 5 bases and 3 bases, there was a span of 19 bases. Germline V gene lookup returns CDR1 SGHAT and CDR2 FQNNGV. The CDR3 contains 16 residues. The CDR3 DNA reads TGTGCCAGCAGCCCATCCCCCAGGGGGGGGGAAGAGACCCAGTACTTC. It codes for CASSPSPRGGEETQYF. Full variable domain (outside the CDR3, taken from reference TRBV11-2 and TRBJ2-5): EAGVAQSPRYKIIEKRQSVAFWCNPISGHATLYWYQQILGQGPKLLIQFQNNGVVDDSQLPKDRFSAERLKGVDSTLKIQPAKLEDSAVYLCASSPSPRGGEETQYFGPGTRLLVL.

This clonotype was recorded a few times. The genes are TRBV7-3 and TRBJ2-7, with D perhaps TRBD2 (6 bases). V dropped 4 bases and J dropped 6 bases, with 13 bases sitting between them. CDR1 and CDR2 (germline): SGHTA, FQGTGA. The CDR3 runs 13 residues. DNA of the CDR3: TGTGCCAGCAGCTCCCAGGGAGGAGCCGAGCAGTACTTC. It codes for CASSSQGGAEQYF.

Concerning this clonotype itself: Lacking the conserved final phenylalanine or tryptophan, this CDR3 likely reflects a read error. The gene calls are TRBV5-1 and TRBJ2-5, with unresolved D. With 2 bases removed from V and 10 bases from J, the gap between germline ends came to 9 bases. Germline lookup yields CDR1 SGHRS and CDR2 YFSETQ. The CDR3 contains 11 residues. The CDR3 coding sequence is TGCGCCAGCAGCTTCGGAAGCGTCCAGTACCTC. This gives the protein CASSFGSVQYL.